This is a list of T cell receptor beta chains from one sample in a study of OX40 agonist ivuxolimab in advanced cancers. The repertoire was sequenced with immunoSEQ multiplex PCR; TCRdb's copy has only in-frame clones and lacks some. The data contain approximately 19,000 clones, 90% of them seen just once; the ten biggest clones take up around 49%. Sequencing was performed on CD4+ or CD8+ T cells sorted from blood, taken in a trial of the OX40 agonist ivuxolimab. These receptor sequences come from an adult with an advanced solid tumor such as melanoma, head and neck, liver or kidney cancer. Both conserved end residues are part of each CDR3. Fields, in order: V gene, D gene, J gene, clone size, CDR3 protein, CDR3 DNA. The D gene is left open where the match is weak. Only some rows state a clone size, as once, few, many or a class for expanded clones.

V gene: TRBV28
D gene: TRBD1
J gene: TRBJ2-7
clone size: .
CDR3 protein: CATSPGQGPYEQYF
CDR3 DNA: TGTGCCACCAGCCCGGGACAGGGACCCTACGAGCAGTACTTC

V gene: TRBV28
D gene: .
J gene: TRBJ1-4
clone size: few
CDR3 protein: CASTPSGTTNEKLFF
CDR3 DNA: TGTGCCAGCACTCCCTCTGGGACCACTAATGAAAAACTGTTTTTT

V gene: TRBV11-3
D gene: TRBD1
J gene: TRBJ1-5
clone size: .
CDR3 protein: CASSPTGASNQPQHF
CDR3 DNA: TGTGCCAGCAGCCCGACAGGGGCTAGCAATCAGCCCCAGCATTTT

V gene: TRBV4-1
D gene: .
J gene: TRBJ2-3
clone size: .
CDR3 protein: CASSQEGGRGRRDTQYF
CDR3 DNA: TGCGCCAGCAGCCAAGAGGGGGGGCGGGGACGCAGGGATACGCAGTATTTT

V gene: TRBV6-5
D gene: TRBD2
J gene: TRBJ2-7
clone size: .
CDR3 protein: CASSSGLAGVEQYF
CDR3 DNA: TGTGCCAGCAGTTCAGGACTAGCGGGAGTCGAGCAGTACTTC

V gene: TRBV29-1
D gene: .
J gene: TRBJ2-2
clone size: once
CDR3 protein: CSVIRTENTGELFF
CDR3 DNA: TGCAGCGTTATAAGGACAGAGAACACCGGGGAGCTGTTTTTT

V gene: TRBV4-2
D gene: .
J gene: TRBJ1-2
clone size: .
CDR3 protein: CASSPDRGIAYGYTF
CDR3 DNA: TGTGCCAGCAGCCCAGATCGGGGAATAGCCTATGGCTACACCTTC

V gene: TRBV10-2
D gene: .
J gene: TRBJ2-7
clone size: .
CDR3 protein: CASSRTTGYEQYF
CDR3 DNA: TGCGCCAGCAGCCGAACCACAGGCTACGAGCAGTACTTC

V gene: TRBV6-5
D gene: TRBD1
J gene: TRBJ1-2
clone size: few
CDR3 protein: CASSYSTGGKYTF
CDR3 DNA: TGTGCCAGCAGTTACTCAACAGGGGGAAAGTACACCTTC

V gene: TRBV13
D gene: TRBD1
J gene: TRBJ1-4
clone size: .
CDR3 protein: CASSTGQAPPTTNEKLFF
CDR3 DNA: TGTGCCAGCAGCACCGGACAGGCCCCCCCCACAACTAATGAAAAACTGTTTTTT

V gene: TRBV27
D gene: .
J gene: TRBJ2-3
clone size: .
CDR3 protein: CASSPRLASTQYF
CDR3 DNA: TGTGCCAGCAGTCCCCGGCTAGCAAGTACGCAGTATTTT

V gene: TRBV19
D gene: .
J gene: TRBJ2-1
clone size: once
CDR3 protein: CASSATGYNEQFF
CDR3 DNA: TGTGCCAGTAGTGCGACAGGATACAATGAGCAGTTCTTC

V gene: TRBV27
D gene: .
J gene: TRBJ1-2
clone size: once
CDR3 protein: CASSLGTGLNYGYTF
CDR3 DNA: TGTGCCAGCAGTTTAGGGACGGGCCTTAACTATGGCTACACCTTC

V gene: TRBV29-1
D gene: TRBD1
J gene: TRBJ1-1
clone size: .
CDR3 protein: CSAQGAGTEAFF
CDR3 DNA: TGCAGCGCTCAGGGGGCCGGCACTGAAGCTTTCTTT

V gene: TRBV5-1
D gene: TRBD1
J gene: TRBJ2-4
clone size: .
CDR3 protein: CASSLGGGNIQYF
CDR3 DNA: TGCGCCAGCAGCTTGGGAGGGGGCAACATTCAGTACTTC

V gene: TRBV10-1
D gene: TRBD1
J gene: TRBJ1-1
clone size: .
CDR3 protein: CAREQGWTEAFF
CDR3 DNA: TGCGCCAGGGAACAGGGGTGGACTGAAGCTTTCTTT

V gene: TRBV4-2
D gene: .
J gene: TRBJ2-5
clone size: .
CDR3 protein: CASSPGGTQYF
CDR3 DNA: TGTGCCAGCAGCCCGGGCGGGACCCAGTACTTC

V gene: TRBV4-3
D gene: .
J gene: TRBJ2-5
clone size: .
CDR3 protein: CASSQDLLLEETQYF
CDR3 DNA: TGCGCCAGCAGCCAAGATCTACTGTTAGAAGAGACCCAGTACTTC

V gene: TRBV28
D gene: TRBD2
J gene: TRBJ2-1
clone size: .
CDR3 protein: CASSSPGLAHNEQFF
CDR3 DNA: TGTGCCAGCAGTTCACCGGGACTAGCGCACAATGAGCAGTTCTTC

V gene: TRBV5-8
D gene: .
J gene: TRBJ2-1
clone size: .
CDR3 protein: CASSLRQSGDEQFF
CDR3 DNA: TGTGCCAGCAGCTTGAGACAATCAGGTGATGAGCAGTTCTTC

V gene: TRBV6-6
D gene: TRBD2
J gene: TRBJ2-1
clone size: .
CDR3 protein: CASSSSTSGGGNEQFF
CDR3 DNA: TGTGCCAGCAGTTCGTCGACTAGCGGGGGAGGCAATGAGCAGTTCTTC

V gene: TRBV19
D gene: TRBD2
J gene: TRBJ2-2
clone size: once
CDR3 protein: CASSFASGTGELFF
CDR3 DNA: TGTGCCAGTAGTTTCGCTAGCGGTACCGGGGAGCTGTTTTTT

V gene: TRBV19
D gene: .
J gene: TRBJ1-4
clone size: .
CDR3 protein: CASNQGPEKLFF
CDR3 DNA: TGTGCCAGTAATCAGGGACCTGAAAAACTGTTTTTT

V gene: TRBV4-1
D gene: TRBD1
J gene: TRBJ1-6
clone size: .
CDR3 protein: CASSPWTGAANSPLHF
CDR3 DNA: TGCGCCAGCAGCCCCTGGACAGGGGCCGCTAATTCACCCCTCCACTTT

V gene: TRBV18
D gene: .
J gene: TRBJ2-3
clone size: once
CDR3 protein: CASSPEQYTDTQYF
CDR3 DNA: TGTGCCAGCTCACCGGAGCAGTACACAGATACGCAGTATTTT

V gene: TRBV27
D gene: TRBD2
J gene: TRBJ2-3
clone size: .
CDR3 protein: CASSPAGGYTDTQYF
CDR3 DNA: TGTGCCAGCAGTCCAGCGGGAGGGTACACAGATACGCAGTATTTT

V gene: TRBV27
D gene: .
J gene: TRBJ1-5
clone size: .
CDR3 protein: CASSLLGGNQPQHF
CDR3 DNA: TGTGCCAGCAGTTTATTGGGTGGGAACCAGCCCCAGCATTTT

V gene: TRBV9
D gene: .
J gene: TRBJ1-5
clone size: .
CDR3 protein: CASSPGEGQEPCLGPQHF
CDR3 DNA: TGTGCCAGCAGCCCCGGGGAGGGGCAGGAACCCTGCTTGGGGCCCCAGCATTTT

V gene: TRBV27
D gene: TRBD1
J gene: TRBJ2-7
clone size: .
CDR3 protein: CASSLQGTGLYEQYF
CDR3 DNA: TGTGCCAGCAGTTTACAGGGGACAGGTCTCTACGAGCAGTACTTC

V gene: TRBV9
D gene: .
J gene: TRBJ2-2
clone size: .
CDR3 protein: CASSAPWEDQNTGELFF
CDR3 DNA: TGTGCCAGCAGCGCACCCTGGGAGGACCAGAACACCGGGGAGCTGTTTTTT

V gene: TRBV19
D gene: TRBD2
J gene: TRBJ2-5
clone size: .
CDR3 protein: CASSGARLAGFQETQYF
CDR3 DNA: TGTGCCAGTAGCGGGGCGCGACTAGCGGGGTTCCAAGAGACCCAGTACTTC

V gene: TRBV7-8
D gene: .
J gene: TRBJ1-5
clone size: .
CDR3 protein: CASSLRGGASNQPQHF
CDR3 DNA: TGTGCCAGCAGCTTAAGGGGCGGAGCGAGCAATCAGCCCCAGCATTTT

V gene: TRBV6-1
D gene: .
J gene: TRBJ1-4
clone size: .
CDR3 protein: CASSAATNEKLFF
CDR3 DNA: TGTGCCAGCAGTGCTGCAACTAATGAAAAACTGTTTTTT

V gene: TRBV11-2
D gene: .
J gene: TRBJ2-1
clone size: .
CDR3 protein: CASSFDPRNEQFF
CDR3 DNA: TGTGCCAGCAGCTTCGACCCGCGCAATGAGCAGTTCTTC

V gene: TRBV13
D gene: .
J gene: TRBJ2-3
clone size: medium-sized
CDR3 protein: CASSPSATDTQYF
CDR3 DNA: TGTGCCAGCAGCCCCTCGGCCACAGATACGCAGTATTTT

V gene: TRBV28
D gene: .
J gene: TRBJ2-7
clone size: .
CDR3 protein: CATDRYSSYEQYF
CDR3 DNA: TGTGCCACCGACCGCTATTCTTCCTACGAGCAGTACTTC

V gene: TRBV6-5
D gene: TRBD1
J gene: TRBJ2-7
clone size: .
CDR3 protein: CASSYTTGGEQYF
CDR3 DNA: TGTGCCAGCAGTTACACTACAGGGGGCGAGCAGTACTTC